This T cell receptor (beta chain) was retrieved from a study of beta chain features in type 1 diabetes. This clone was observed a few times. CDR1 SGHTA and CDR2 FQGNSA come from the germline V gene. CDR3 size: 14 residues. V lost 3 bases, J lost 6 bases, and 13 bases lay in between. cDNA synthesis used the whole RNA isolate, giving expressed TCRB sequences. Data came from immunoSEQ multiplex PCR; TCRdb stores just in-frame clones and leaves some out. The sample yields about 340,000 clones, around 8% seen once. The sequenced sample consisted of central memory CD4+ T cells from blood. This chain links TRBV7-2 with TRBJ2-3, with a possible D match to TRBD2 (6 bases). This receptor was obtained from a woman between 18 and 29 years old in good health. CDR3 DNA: TGTGCCAGCAGCTTTCCAGGAGGGAGTGATACGCAGTATTTT. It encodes CASSFPGGSDTQYF.